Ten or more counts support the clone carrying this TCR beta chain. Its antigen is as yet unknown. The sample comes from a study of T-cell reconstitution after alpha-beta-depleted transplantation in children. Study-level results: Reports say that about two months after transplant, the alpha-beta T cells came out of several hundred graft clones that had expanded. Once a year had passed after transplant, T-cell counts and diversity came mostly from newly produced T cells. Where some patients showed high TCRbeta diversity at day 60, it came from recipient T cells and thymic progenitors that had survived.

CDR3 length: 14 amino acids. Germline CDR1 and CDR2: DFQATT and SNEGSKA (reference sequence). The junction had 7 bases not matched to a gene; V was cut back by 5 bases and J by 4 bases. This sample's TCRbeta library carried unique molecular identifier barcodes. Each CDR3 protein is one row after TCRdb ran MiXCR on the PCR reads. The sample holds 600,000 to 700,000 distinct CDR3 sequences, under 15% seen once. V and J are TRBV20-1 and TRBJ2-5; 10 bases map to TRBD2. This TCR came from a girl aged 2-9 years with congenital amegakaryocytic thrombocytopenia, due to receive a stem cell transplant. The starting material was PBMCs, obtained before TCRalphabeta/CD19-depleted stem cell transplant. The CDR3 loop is CSARTSGAIETQYF. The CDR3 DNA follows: TGCAGTGCTCGGACTAGCGGCGCTATAGAGACCCAGTACTTC.